This T cell receptor beta chain was captured by sequencing in a study of T cells in Graves' hyperthyroidism and ophthalmopathy. Background on the study: Peripheral blood was secured at the point of initial diagnosis, before any treatment.

J lost 7 bases, V lost 4 bases, and 3 bases had no gene match. This CDR3 spans 13 amino acids. CDR1 is MNHEY and CDR2 is SVGEGT in the germline V gene. This clonotype was detected ten times or more. The study excluded patients with uncontrolled infection, other autoimmune disease, pregnancy or lactation. Clinical symptoms, serum thyroxine, TRAb, thyroid ultrasound and orbital computed tomography informed diagnoses. The PBMCs were sourced from fresh peripheral blood (less than 11 ml). Amplified regions were TCR beta CDR3 sequences from RNA transcripts. RT-PCR in the first round (using the HTBI primer set) targeted the TCR CDR3. TCRdb reprocessed the multiplex PCR reads via MiXCR and lists one record per CDR3 protein. The repertoire includes hundreds of thousands of distinct CDR3 sequences, 14% to 15% of them detected once, and about 4.5% sits in the top ten.

The chain combines TRBV6-2 or TRBV6-3 with TRBJ1-5; TRBD1 aligns across 8 bases. This TCR came from a woman between 40 and 50 years old with Graves' ophthalmopathy. Sequencing was performed on blood. The DNA of the CDR3 is TGTGCCAGCAGTTTCCAGGGGGCACAGCCCCAGCATTTT. This codes for CASSFQGAQPQHF.